This T cell receptor beta chain was sequenced during a study of T cell responses to AZD1222 COVID-19 vaccine. Study-level points and caveats: White British donors predominated, females outnumbered males, and clonal diversity was possibly underestimated.

Germline lookup yields CDR1 SGHNT and CDR2 YYREEE (reference sequence). Trimming left V 0 bases short and J 4 bases short, with 7 bases between. The CDR3 covers 13 residues. For this clone: Its antigen is unknown.

Assay: immunoSEQ multiplex PCR; the TCRdb copy retains only in-frame clones and omits some. The sample has about 78,000 clones, 70% to 85% seen once. The rearrangement uses TRBV5-4 and TRBJ1-1, with D tentatively TRBD1 (6 bases). The material sequenced was peripheral blood, taken on day 0 of AZD1222 vaccination. The TCR was taken from an adult in good health. CDR3 in DNA: TGTGCCAGCAGCTTGGGAGGGGGCACTGAAGCTTTCTTT. Amino acids: CASSLGGGTEAFF.